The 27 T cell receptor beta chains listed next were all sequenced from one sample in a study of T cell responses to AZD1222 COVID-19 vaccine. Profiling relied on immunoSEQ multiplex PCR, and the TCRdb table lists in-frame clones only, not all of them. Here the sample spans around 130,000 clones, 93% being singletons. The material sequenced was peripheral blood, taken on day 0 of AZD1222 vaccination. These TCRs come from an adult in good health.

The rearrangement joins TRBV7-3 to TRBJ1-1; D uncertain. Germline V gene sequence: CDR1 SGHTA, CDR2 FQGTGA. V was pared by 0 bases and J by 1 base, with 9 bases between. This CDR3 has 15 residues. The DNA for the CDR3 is TGTGCCAGCAGCTTAACGTTTGGCCCGAACACTGAAGCTTTCTTT. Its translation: CASSLTFGPNTEAFF. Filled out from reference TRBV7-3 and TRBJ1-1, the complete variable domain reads GAGVSQTPSNKVTEKGKYVELRCDPISGHTALYWYRQSLGQGPEFLIYFQGTGAADDSGLPNDRFFAVRPEGSVSTLKIQRTERGDSAVYLCASSLTFGPNTEAFFGQGTRLTVV.

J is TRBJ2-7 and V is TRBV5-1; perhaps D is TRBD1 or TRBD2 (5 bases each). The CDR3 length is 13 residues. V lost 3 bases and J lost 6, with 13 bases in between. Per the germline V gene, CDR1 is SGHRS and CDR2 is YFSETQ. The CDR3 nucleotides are TGCGCCAGCAGCTATACGGGGCCAGCCGAGCAGTACTTC. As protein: CASSYTGPAEQYF.

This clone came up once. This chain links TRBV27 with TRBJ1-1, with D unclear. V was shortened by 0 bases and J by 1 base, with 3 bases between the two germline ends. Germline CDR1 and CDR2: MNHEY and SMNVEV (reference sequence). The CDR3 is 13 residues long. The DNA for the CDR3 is TGTGCCAGCAGTTTATCTCGGAACACTGAAGCTTTCTTT. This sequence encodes CASSLSRNTEAFF.

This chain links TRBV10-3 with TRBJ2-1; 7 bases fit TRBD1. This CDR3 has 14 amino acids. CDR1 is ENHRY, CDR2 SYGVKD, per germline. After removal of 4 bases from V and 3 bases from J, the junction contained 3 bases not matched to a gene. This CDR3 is CAISASGGYNEQFF. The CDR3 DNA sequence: TGTGCCATCAGTGCGTCAGGGGGCTACAATGAGCAGTTCTTC.

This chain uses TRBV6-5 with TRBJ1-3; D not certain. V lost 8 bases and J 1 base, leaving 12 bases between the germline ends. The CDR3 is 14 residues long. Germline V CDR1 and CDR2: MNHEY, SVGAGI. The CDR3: CASGLGYSGNTIYF. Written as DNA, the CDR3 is TGTGCCAGCGGACTAGGTTATTCTGGAAACACCATATATTTT.

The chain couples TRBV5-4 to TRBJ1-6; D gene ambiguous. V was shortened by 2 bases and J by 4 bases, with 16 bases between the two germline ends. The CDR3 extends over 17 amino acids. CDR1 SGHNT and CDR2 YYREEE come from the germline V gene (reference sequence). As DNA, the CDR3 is TGTGCCAGCAGCTTCTCCCCGGGCCATGGATATAATTCACCCCTCCACTTT. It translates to CASSFSPGHGYNSPLHF.

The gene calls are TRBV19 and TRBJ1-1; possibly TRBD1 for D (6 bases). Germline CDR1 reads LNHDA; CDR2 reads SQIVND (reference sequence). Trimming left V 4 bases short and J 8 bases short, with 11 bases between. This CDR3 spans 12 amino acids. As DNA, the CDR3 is TGTGCCAGTAGTAGACGGGGGCGAGAAGCTTTCTTT. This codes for CASSRRGREAFF.

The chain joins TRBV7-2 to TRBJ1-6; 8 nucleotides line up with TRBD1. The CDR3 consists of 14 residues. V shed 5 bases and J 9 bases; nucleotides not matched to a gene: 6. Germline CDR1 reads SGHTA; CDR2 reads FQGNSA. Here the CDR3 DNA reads TGTGCCAGCAGCGAACAGGGGGTCGGTTCACCCCTCCACTTT. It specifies CASSEQGVGSPLHF.

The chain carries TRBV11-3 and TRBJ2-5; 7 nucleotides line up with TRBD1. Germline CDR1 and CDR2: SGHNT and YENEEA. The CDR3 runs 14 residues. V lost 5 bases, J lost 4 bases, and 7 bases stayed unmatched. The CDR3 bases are TGTGCCAGCAGCAACACGAGGACAGGAGAGACCCAGTACTTC. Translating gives CASSNTRTGETQYF.

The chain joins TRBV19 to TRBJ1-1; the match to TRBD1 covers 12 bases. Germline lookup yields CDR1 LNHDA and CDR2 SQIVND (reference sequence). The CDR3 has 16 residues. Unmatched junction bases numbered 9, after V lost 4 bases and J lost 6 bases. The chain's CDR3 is CASSRDRGRVGPEAFF. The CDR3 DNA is TGTGCCAGTAGTAGGGACAGGGGGCGCGTTGGGCCTGAAGCTTTCTTT.

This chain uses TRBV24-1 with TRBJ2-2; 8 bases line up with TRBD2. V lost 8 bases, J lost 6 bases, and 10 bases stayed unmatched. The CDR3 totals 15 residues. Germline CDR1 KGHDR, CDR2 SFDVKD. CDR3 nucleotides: TGTGCCACCACTTCGGGGACTAGATTTCCCGGGGAGCTGTTTTTT. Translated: CATTSGTRFPGELFF.

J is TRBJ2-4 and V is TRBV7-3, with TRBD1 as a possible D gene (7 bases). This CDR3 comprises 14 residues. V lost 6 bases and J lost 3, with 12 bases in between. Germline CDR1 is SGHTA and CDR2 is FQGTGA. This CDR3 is CASRVQGGKNIQYF. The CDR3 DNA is TGTGCCAGCAGGGTGCAGGGGGGCAAAAACATTCAGTACTTC.

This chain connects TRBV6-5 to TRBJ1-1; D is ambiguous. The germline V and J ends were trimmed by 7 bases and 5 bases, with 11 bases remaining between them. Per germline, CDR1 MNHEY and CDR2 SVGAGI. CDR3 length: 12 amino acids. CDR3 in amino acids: CASIRGRTEAFF. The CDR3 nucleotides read TGTGCCAGCATCCGCGGGAGGACTGAAGCTTTCTTT.

For the CDR3, the DNA is TGCGCCAGCAGCTTAGTAGTAGATGAGCAGTTCTTC. Translating gives CASSLVVDEQFF. The V and J genes are TRBV5-1 and TRBJ2-1; D is ambiguous. This CDR3 comprises 12 residues. V was cut by 2 bases and J by 8 bases, with 8 bases left in between. Germline loops: CDR1 SGHRS, CDR2 YFSETQ.

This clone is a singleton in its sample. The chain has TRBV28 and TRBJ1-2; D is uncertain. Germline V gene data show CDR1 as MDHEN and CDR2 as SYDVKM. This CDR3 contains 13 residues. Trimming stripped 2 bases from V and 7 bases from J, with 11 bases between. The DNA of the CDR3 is TGTGCCAGCAGTTTAGGGCAGCGAAGTGGCTACACCTTC. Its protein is CASSLGQRSGYTF.

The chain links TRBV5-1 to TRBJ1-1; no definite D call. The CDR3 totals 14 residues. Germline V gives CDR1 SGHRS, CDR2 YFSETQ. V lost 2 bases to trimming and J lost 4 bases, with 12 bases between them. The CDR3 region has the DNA TGCGCCAGCAGCTTTGAGGATGTAGGCACTGAAGCTTTCTTT. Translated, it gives CASSFEDVGTEAFF.

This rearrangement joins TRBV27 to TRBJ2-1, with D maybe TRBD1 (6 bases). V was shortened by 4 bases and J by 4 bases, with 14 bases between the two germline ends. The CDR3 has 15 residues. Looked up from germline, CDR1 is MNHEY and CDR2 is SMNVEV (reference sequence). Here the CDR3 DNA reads TGTGCCAGCAGTTCACCTTTAAGGGGGTACAATGAGCAGTTCTTC. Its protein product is CASSSPLRGYNEQFF.

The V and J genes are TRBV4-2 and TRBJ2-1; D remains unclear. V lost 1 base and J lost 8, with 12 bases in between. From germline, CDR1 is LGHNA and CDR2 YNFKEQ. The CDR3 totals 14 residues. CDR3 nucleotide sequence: TGTGCCAGCAGCCAAGTGGTCGGGTGGGATGAGCAGTTCTTC. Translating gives CASSQVVGWDEQFF.

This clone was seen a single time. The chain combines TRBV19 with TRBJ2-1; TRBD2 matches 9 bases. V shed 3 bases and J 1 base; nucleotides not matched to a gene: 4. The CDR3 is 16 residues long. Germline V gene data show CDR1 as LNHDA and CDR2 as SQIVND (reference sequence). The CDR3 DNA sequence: TGTGCCAGTAGTATCTTGACTAGCGGTTCCTACAATGAGCAGTTCTTC. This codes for CASSILTSGSYNEQFF.

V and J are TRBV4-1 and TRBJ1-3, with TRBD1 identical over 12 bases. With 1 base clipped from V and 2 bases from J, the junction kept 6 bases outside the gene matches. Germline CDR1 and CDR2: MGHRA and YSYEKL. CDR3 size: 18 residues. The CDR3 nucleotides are TGCGCCAGCAGCCAAGCAGGGACAGGGGGCCCGCCTGGAAACACCATATATTTT. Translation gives CASSQAGTGGPPGNTIYF.

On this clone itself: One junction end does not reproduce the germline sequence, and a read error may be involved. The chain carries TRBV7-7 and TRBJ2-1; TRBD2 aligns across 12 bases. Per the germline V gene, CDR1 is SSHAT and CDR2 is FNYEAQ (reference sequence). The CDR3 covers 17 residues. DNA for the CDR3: TGTGCTAGCAGCCCTAGCAGACTAGCGGGAGCCTCCAATGAGCAGTTCTTC. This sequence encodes CASSPSRLAGASNEQFF.

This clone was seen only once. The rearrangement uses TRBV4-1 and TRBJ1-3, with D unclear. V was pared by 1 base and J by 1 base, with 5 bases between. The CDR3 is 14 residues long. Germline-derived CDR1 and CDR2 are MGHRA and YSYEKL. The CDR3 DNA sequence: TGCGCCAGCAGCCAAGCGGGTTCTGGAAACACCATATATTTT. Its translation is CASSQAGSGNTIYF.

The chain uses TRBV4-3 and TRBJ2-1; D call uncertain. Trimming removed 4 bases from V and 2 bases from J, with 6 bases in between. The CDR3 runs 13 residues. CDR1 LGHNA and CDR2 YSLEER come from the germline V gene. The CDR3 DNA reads TGCGCCAGCAGCCTAGGAGCCTACAATGAGCAGTTCTTC. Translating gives CASSLGAYNEQFF.

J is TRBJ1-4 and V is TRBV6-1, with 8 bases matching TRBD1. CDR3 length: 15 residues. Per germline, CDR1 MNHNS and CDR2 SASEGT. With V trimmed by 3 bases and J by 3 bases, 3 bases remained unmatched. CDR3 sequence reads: CASSDRGRANEKLFF. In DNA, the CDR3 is TGTGCCAGCAGTGACAGGGGGCGTGCTAATGAAAAACTGTTTTTT.

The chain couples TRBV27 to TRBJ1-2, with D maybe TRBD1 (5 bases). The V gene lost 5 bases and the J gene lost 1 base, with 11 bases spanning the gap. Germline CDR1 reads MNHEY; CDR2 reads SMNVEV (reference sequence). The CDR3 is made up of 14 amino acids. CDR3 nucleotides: TGTGCCAGCAGTCCCCGGGACGGTAACTATGGCTACACCTTC. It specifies CASSPRDGNYGYTF.

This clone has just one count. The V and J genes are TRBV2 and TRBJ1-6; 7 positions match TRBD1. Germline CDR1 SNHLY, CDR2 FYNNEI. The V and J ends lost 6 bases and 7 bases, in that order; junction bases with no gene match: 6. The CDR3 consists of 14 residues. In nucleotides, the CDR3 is TGTGCCAGCAGCGTCCGGGACAGAAATTCACCCCTCCACTTT. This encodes CASSVRDRNSPLHF.

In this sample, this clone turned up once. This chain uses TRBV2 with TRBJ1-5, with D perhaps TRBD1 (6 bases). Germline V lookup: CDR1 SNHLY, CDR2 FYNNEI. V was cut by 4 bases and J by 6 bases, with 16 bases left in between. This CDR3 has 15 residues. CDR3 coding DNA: TGTGCCAGCAGTGGATCGCGAGGGGGGGGTCAGCCCCAGCATTTT. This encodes CASSGSRGGGQPQHF.